These 10 T cell receptor beta chains came from one sample sequenced in a study of CD8 T cells in cerebrospinal fluid in Alzheimer's disease (dated by TCRdb to 2018 to 2021). The library was produced with 10x single-cell sequencing. The reads were generated on a NextSeq 550. One entry per CDR3 protein sequence results from the TCRdb reprocessing of the reads, with DNA left out. This sample's table contains roughly 780 distinct CDR3 sequences. Approximately 13% of the sample is taken by the ten largest. Sequencing was carried out using cerebrospinal fluid. The origin of the receptors is a human donor with Parkinson's disease.

This clonotype registers medium-sized by frequency. The chain has TRBV3-1 and TRBJ2-6. This CDR3 has 14 amino acids. CDR1 is LGHDT and CDR2 is YNNKEL in the germline V gene (reference sequence). CDR3: CASRMSSGANVLTF.

This clonotype registers large by frequency. The CDR3 is CASSPWTGIPYEQYF. The chain recombines TRBV7-2 with TRBJ2-7; with no DNA, the TCRdb D assignment of TRBD1 cannot be verified. The V gene's germline CDR1 is SGHTA and CDR2 FQGNSA. The CDR3 has 15 residues.

Judged by frequency, this clonotype is large (0.1 to 1%). This chain uses TRBV14 with TRBJ2-7. The germline gives CDR1 SGHDN, CDR2 FVKESK. The CDR3 loop spans 13 amino acids. CDR3 amino acids: CASSHQTFTEQYF.

This clonotype is called large based on its frequency. V gene TRBV9 combines with J gene TRBJ2-7; TCRdb's D gene call, TRBD1, goes unchecked for lack of DNA. CDR1 is SGDLS, CDR2 YYNGEE, per germline. The CDR3 extends over 13 amino acids. The CDR3 region is CASSAQGAYEQYF. Full variable domain (missing parts from reference TRBV9 and TRBJ2-7): DSGVTQTPKHLITATGQRVTLRCSPRSGDLSVYWYQQSLDQGLQFLIQYYNGEERAKGNILERFSAQQFPDLHSELNLSSLELGDSALYFCASSAQGAYEQYFGPGTRLTVT.

This chain joins TRBV5-7 and TRBJ2-5; lacking DNA, the TRBD1 call made by TCRdb goes unchecked. TRBV5-7 is annotated as an ORF whose role is uncertain. The CDR3 has 16 residues. This chain's CDR3 is CASSLVGGWYQETQYF.

By frequency, this clonotype is medium-sized (0.01 to 0.1%). V usage is TRBV9 and J usage is TRBJ1-2. Germline V gene lookup returns CDR1 SGDLS and CDR2 YYNGEE. The CDR3 length is 13 residues. The CDR3 here is CASSVVQGGGYTF.

This clonotype is deemed large by its frequency. CDR3 amino acids: CSARESGTAYGYTF. The chain recombines TRBV20-1 with TRBJ1-2; TCRdb indicates TRBD1, and absent DNA this call remains unverified. Germline CDR1 and CDR2: DFQATT and SNEGSKA (reference sequence). This CDR3 is built from 14 residues.

This clonotype ranks as medium-sized in terms of frequency. This chain uses TRBV28 with TRBJ1-6. Germline loops: CDR1 MDHEN, CDR2 SYDVKM. The CDR3 runs to 12 residues. CDR3 protein: CASRGPQGPLHF.

This clonotype is classed as large by frequency. The V gene is TRBV10-3, the J gene TRBJ1-2; TCRdb's D call of TRBD1 is untestable without DNA. This CDR3 spans 13 amino acids. The germline gives CDR1 ENHRY, CDR2 SYGVKD. Here the CDR3 reads CAISEGTVDGYTF.

Frequency places this clonotype as medium-sized (0.01 to 0.1%). This chain links TRBV5-6 with TRBJ2-7; TCRdb selects TRBD1, and the lack of DNA leaves this call unchecked. Germline-derived CDR1 and CDR2 are SGHDT and YYEEEE. The CDR3 covers 14 residues. The CDR3 reads CASSLFGAGDEQYF.